The clone carrying this T cell receptor (beta chain) has more than one count but fewer than ten. No antigen is known for it. The CDR3 sequence is 16 residues long. Germline values: CDR1 MGHRA, CDR2 YSYEKL. V dropped 3 bases and J dropped 9; count of bases not matched to a gene: 14. These data originate in a study of T-cell reconstitution after alpha-beta-depleted transplantation in children. Whole-study findings and limits: The study reportedly traced alpha-beta T cells about two months after transplant to several hundred expanded graft clones. Surviving recipient T cells and thymic progenitors underlay high day-60 TCRbeta diversity in some patients. Diversity and T-cell counts at one year after transplant derived mostly from new T cells.

Molecular barcoding with unique molecular identifiers was used for the TCRbeta library. TCRdb re-called the PCR reads with MiXCR, one entry per CDR3 protein. The table shows more than 400,000 distinct CDR3 sequences, with 43% occurring only once. The chain recombines TRBV4-1 with TRBJ2-1; 7 bases align to TRBD2. This TCR came from a girl aged 2 to 9 with aplastic anemia, due to receive a stem cell transplant. The material was PBMCs, obtained before TCRalphabeta/CD19-depleted stem cell transplant. The CDR3 sequence: CASSQTLTSRNIEQFF. The CDR3 DNA is TGCGCCAGCAGCCAGACTCTGACTAGCCGTAATATTGAGCAGTTCTTC.